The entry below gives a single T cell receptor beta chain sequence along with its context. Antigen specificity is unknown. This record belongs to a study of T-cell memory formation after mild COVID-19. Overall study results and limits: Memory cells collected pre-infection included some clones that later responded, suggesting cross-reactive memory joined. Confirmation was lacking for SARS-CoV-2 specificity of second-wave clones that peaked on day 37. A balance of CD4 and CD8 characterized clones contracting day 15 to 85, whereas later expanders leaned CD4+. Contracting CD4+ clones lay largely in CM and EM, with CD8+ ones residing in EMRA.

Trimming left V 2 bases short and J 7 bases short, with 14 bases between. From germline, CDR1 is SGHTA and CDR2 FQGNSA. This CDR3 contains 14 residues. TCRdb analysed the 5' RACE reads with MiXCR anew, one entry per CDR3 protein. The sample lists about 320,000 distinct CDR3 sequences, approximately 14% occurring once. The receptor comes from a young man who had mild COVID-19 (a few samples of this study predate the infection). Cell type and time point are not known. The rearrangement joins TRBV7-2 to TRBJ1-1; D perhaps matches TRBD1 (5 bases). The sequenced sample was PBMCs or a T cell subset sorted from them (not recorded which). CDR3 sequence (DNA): TGTGCCAGCAGCTTATGGGGGGACGCCCGTGAAGCTTTCTTT. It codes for CASSLWGDAREAFF.